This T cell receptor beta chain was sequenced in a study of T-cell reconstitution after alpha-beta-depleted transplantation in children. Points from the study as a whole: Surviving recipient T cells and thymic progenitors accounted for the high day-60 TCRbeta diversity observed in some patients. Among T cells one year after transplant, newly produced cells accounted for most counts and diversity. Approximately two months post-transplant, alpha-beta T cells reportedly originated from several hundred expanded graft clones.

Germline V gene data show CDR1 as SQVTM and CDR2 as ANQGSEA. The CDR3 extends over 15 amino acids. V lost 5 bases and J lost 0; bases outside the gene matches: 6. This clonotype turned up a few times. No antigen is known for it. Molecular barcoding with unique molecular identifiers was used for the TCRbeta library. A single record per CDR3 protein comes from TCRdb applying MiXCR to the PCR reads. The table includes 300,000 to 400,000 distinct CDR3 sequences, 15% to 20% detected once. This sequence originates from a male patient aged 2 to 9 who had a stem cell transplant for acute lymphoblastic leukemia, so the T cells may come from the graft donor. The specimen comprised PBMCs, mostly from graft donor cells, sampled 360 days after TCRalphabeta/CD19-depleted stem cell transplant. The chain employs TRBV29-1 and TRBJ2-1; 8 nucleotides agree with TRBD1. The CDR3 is CSVRQGTSSYNEQFF. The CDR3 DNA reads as TGCAGCGTTCGACAGGGGACAAGCTCCTACAATGAGCAGTTCTTC.